A single T cell receptor (beta chain) is shown here with its context. The record originates from a study of early T cells in non-severe SARS-CoV-2 infection. J was trimmed by 5 bases and V by 6 bases; bases with no gene match: 7. CDR3 length equals 16 residues. Germline-derived CDR1 and CDR2 are SGHTA and FQGNSA. TCRdb independently ran MiXCR on the 5' RACE reads; one entry per CDR3 protein. The sample contains 50,000 to 60,000 distinct CDR3 sequences, about 6.1% of which appear only once. The chain couples TRBV7-2 to TRBJ2-5, with 15 bases that match TRBD2. Here the sequenced sample was whole blood, taken at baseline. The receptor was isolated from an adult who was a healthcare worker with PCR-confirmed SARS-CoV-2 infection or an uninfected control (not recorded which). CDR3 DNA sequence: TGTGCCAGCAGGCCCGGACTAGCGGGGGGGAGGGAGACCCAGTACTTC. The encoded protein is CASRPGLAGGRETQYF.